These 32 T cell receptor beta chains were all obtained from the same sample, sequenced in a study of T cells in Graves' hyperthyroidism and ophthalmopathy. Amplification of TCR beta CDR3 regions was performed using RNA transcripts as template. A set of HTBI primers served as the primers for a first-round RT-PCR of the TCR CDR3. A single record per CDR3 protein comes from TCRdb applying MiXCR to the multiplex PCR reads. Altogether fewer than 350,000 distinct CDR3 sequences are present, 15% to 20% being singletons, with the ten largest covering 45% to 50%. Sequencing was carried out using blood. The origin of the receptors is a woman aged 50 to 65 with Graves' hyperthyroidism.

On this clonotype itself: It may be a read error: a sequence one base away is much more abundant. This sequence joins TRBV7-2 and TRBJ2-1; D remains unclear. The CDR3 length is 14 residues. Germline lookup yields CDR1 SGHTA and CDR2 FQGNSA. The CDR3 sequence is CAGSFPRENNEQFF. In DNA, the CDR3 is TGTGCCGGCAGCTTTCCCCGAGAAAACAATGAGCAGTTCTTC.

This clonotype was picked up a small number of times. The chain has TRBV5-1 and TRBJ1-2; D remains ambiguous. The CDR3 is 13 amino acids. The germline gives CDR1 SGHRS, CDR2 YFSETQ. The ends were cut back, 6 bases at V and 2 bases at J, with 11 bases in the middle. CDR3 in amino acids: CASKFGENYGYTF. The CDR3 DNA sequence: TGCGCCAGCAAATTCGGGGAGAACTATGGCTACACCTTC.

The gene calls are TRBV6-1 and TRBJ2-1; tentative D call: TRBD1 (5 bases). Trimming pared 7 bases from V and 6 bases from J, leaving 16 bases between. Germline V gene sequence: CDR1 MNHNS, CDR2 SASEGT. The CDR3 spans 14 residues. This chain's CDR3 is CASTGTQGVNEQFF. The CDR3 DNA reads TGTGCCAGCACCGGTACGCAGGGTGTCAATGAGCAGTTCTTC.

The chain joins TRBV2 to TRBJ2-3; 13 bases line up with TRBD2. CDR1 is SNHLY and CDR2 is FYNNEI in the germline V gene. The CDR3 contains 17 residues. J gave up 1 base and V 4 bases, and 5 bases lay outside the gene matches. This chain's CDR3 is CASSGPGTSGGTDTQYF. The DNA of the CDR3 is TGTGCCAGCAGTGGCCCTGGGACTAGCGGGGGCACAGATACGCAGTATTTT.

This clonotype was seen a handful of times. This sequence may be a read error, since a much larger clone differs from it by one base. The genes are TRBV25-1 and TRBJ2-1, with unresolved D. The germline V gene has CDR1 MGHDK and CDR2 SYGVNS. V was clipped by 8 bases and J by 3 bases, with 5 bases between them. CDR3 size: 11 residues. The chain's CDR3 is CASGDYNEQFF. The CDR3 DNA follows: TGTGCCAGCGGGGACTACAATGAGCAGTTCTTC.

This clonotype was counted ten times or more. This chain joins TRBV2 and TRBJ1-1; weak D call: TRBD1 (6 bases). The V and J ends lost 5 bases and 0 bases respectively, with 10 bases between them. The CDR3 is 14 residues long. Germline CDR1 is SNHLY and CDR2 is FYNNEI. The CDR3 nucleotides read TGTGCCAGCAGTTCACAGGGTATGAACACTGAAGCTTTCTTT. This sequence encodes CASSSQGMNTEAFF.

Turning to this clonotype: Since no conserved phenylalanine or tryptophan closes the CDR3, a read error is the likely cause. This chain connects TRBV7-9 to TRBJ1-2; D is perhaps TRBD1 (6 bases). The CDR3 totals 16 residues. The germline V gene has CDR1 SEHNR and CDR2 FQNEAQ (reference sequence). Trimming pared 3 bases from V and 4 bases from J, leaving 18 bases between. This chain's CDR3 is CASSFSDRSLSYGYTL. CDR3 in DNA: TGTGCCAGCAGCTTTTCCGACAGGTCCCTCTCCTATGGCTACACCCTC.

V and J are TRBV10-3 and TRBJ2-5; 8 positions agree with TRBD1. Germline lookup yields CDR1 ENHRY and CDR2 SYGVKD. The V segment lost 3 bases and the J segment 5 bases; nucleotides outside the gene matches: 8. The CDR3 totals 15 residues. The CDR3: CAISDTGQGEETQYF. As DNA, the CDR3 is TGTGCCATCAGTGACACCGGACAGGGAGAGGAGACCCAGTACTTC.

V and J are TRBV14 and TRBJ2-1; no clear D gene. The germline gives CDR1 SGHDN, CDR2 FVKESK. The CDR3 is 13 residues long. V was shortened by 11 bases and J by 2 bases, with 13 bases between the two germline ends. CDR3 loop: CASAVLPYNEQFF. Here the CDR3 DNA reads TGTGCCTCGGCGGTACTCCCCTACAATGAGCAGTTCTTC.

This clonotype appeared many times. The CDR3 reads CASSLNGVGGSNQPQHF. The CDR3 DNA sequence: TGTGCCAGCAGTCTGAACGGGGTAGGGGGGAGCAATCAGCCCCAGCATTTT. V is TRBV27 and J is TRBJ1-5, with D possibly being TRBD1 (6 bases). Trimming took off 5 bases at V and 1 base at J, with 18 bases between the two ends. Germline V lookup: CDR1 MNHEY, CDR2 SMNVEV (reference sequence). The CDR3 length is 17 residues.

CDR3 in DNA: TGTGCCAGCAGTGAAGGGCTAGCGGGGGGAGTCTACGAGCAGTACGTC. Translation gives CASSEGLAGGVYEQYV. The V and J genes are TRBV2 and TRBJ2-7; 11 nucleotides align to TRBD2. From germline, CDR1 is SNHLY and CDR2 FYNNEI. The junction had 5 bases not matched to a gene; V was cut back by 1 base and J by 3 bases. This CDR3 spans 16 amino acids.

The rearrangement links TRBV19 to TRBJ2-1; D perhaps matches TRBD2 (6 bases). Germline CDR1 LNHDA, CDR2 SQIVND (reference sequence). Trimming took 3 bases from V and 6 from J, leaving 9 bases between them. This CDR3 region has 13 residues. CDR3 DNA sequence: TGTGCCAGTAGTATGACTAGTAGCAATGAGCAGTTCTTC. It specifies CASSMTSSNEQFF. Combining the CDR3 with reference TRBV19 and TRBJ2-1 gives the whole variable domain DGGITQSPKYLFRKEGQNVTLSCEQNLNHDAMYWYRQDPGQGLRLIYYSQIVNDFQKGDIAEGYSVSREKKESFPLTVTSAQKNPTAFYLCASSMTSSNEQFFGPGTRLTVL.

This clonotype was counted ten times or more. This chain links TRBV7-8 with TRBJ1-2; the D gene is possibly TRBD1 (5 bases). The CDR3 is 13 amino acids. Germline CDR1 SGHVS, CDR2 FQNEAQ. Trimming pared 2 bases from V and 8 bases from J, leaving 12 bases between. CDR3 sequence: CASSLSQGGGYTF. The CDR3 DNA follows: TGTGCCAGCAGCTTATCCCAGGGAGGAGGCTACACCTTC.

CDR3 bases: TGTGCCAGCAGCTTAAGGACTAGCGGGCCCCAAAGTCAGTTCTTC. Translating gives CASSLRTSGPQSQFF. The chain employs TRBV13 and TRBJ2-1, with 11 nucleotides matching TRBD2. CDR3 size: 15 residues. Germline loops: CDR1 PRHDT, CDR2 FYEKMQ (reference sequence). Trimming at V came to 2 bases and at J to 13 bases, leaving 10 bases not matched to a gene.

V and J are TRBV20-1 and TRBJ1-6; D not certain. V lost 0 bases and J lost 13, with 13 bases in between. CDR3 size: 13 residues. In germline, CDR1 is DFQATT, CDR2 SNEGSKA (reference sequence). CDR3 region: CSARDSRGAPLHF. The CDR3 DNA is TGCAGTGCTAGAGATAGTAGAGGCGCGCCCCTCCACTTT.

This clonotype was detected many times. The CDR3 bases are TGTGCCACCCGGAGAAGCCAAGAGACCCAGTACTTC. Its translation: CATRRSQETQYF. This chain uses TRBV10-3 with TRBJ2-5; D not certain. The germline V gene has CDR1 ENHRY and CDR2 SYGVKD. V lost 10 bases and J lost 1, with 10 bases in between. The CDR3 covers 12 residues.

This clonotype was detected many times. The V gene is TRBV5-1, the J gene TRBJ1-5; D unresolved. Trimming shortened V by 3 bases and J by 6 bases, and 10 bases separated the two germline ends. The CDR3 sequence is 13 residues long. Germline lookup yields CDR1 SGHRS and CDR2 YFSETQ. The CDR3 DNA reads as TGCGCCAGCAGCTCAGGAGTAGCTCAGCCCCAGCATTTT. Amino acids: CASSSGVAQPQHF.

This chain connects TRBV7-8 to TRBJ1-6; D is possibly TRBD1 (5 bases). With 2 bases removed from V and 8 bases from J, the gap between germline ends came to 10 bases. The CDR3 sequence is 14 residues long. CDR1 and CDR2 (germline): SGHVS, FQNEAQ. CDR3 sequence (DNA): TGTGCCAGCAGCTTATTCAGGGCTGATTCACCCCTCCACTTT. Protein product: CASSLFRADSPLHF.

This clonotype showed up just a few times. This chain joins TRBV30 and TRBJ2-5, with a weak D call TRBD2 (6 bases). V was trimmed by 8 bases and J by 11 bases, leaving 18 bases between them. The V gene's germline CDR1 is GTSNPN and CDR2 SVGIG (reference sequence). This CDR3 has 11 amino acids. For the CDR3, the DNA is TGTGCCCCTGATCACCCCGGGACTCAGTACTTC. Translating gives CAPDHPGTQYF.

The rearrangement joins TRBV30 to TRBJ1-2; D gene uncertain. The CDR3 contains 13 residues. Germline lookup yields CDR1 GTSNPN and CDR2 SVGIG (reference sequence). The V end lost 5 bases, the J end lost 8 bases, and 18 bases lay between the germline ends. The CDR3 loop is CAWGEKPSKGYTF. The CDR3 DNA is TGTGCCTGGGGAGAGAAGCCTTCTAAAGGCTACACCTTC.

This clonotype showed up many times. The chain employs TRBV27 and TRBJ1-2; a possible D gene is TRBD1 (6 bases). V lost 8 bases to trimming and J lost 3 bases, with 13 bases between them. This CDR3 has 13 residues. Germline CDR1 MNHEY, CDR2 SMNVEV (reference sequence). Here the CDR3 DNA reads TGTGCCAGCTCCCTAGGGGGGTACTATGGCTACACCTTC. Protein: CASSLGGYYGYTF.

This clonotype was recorded at least ten times. The J gene is TRBJ1-5, the V gene TRBV5-5; no definite D call. Trimming removed 4 bases at V and 0 bases at J, with 5 bases between. The CDR3 is made up of 13 amino acids. Germline loops: CDR1 SGHKS, CDR2 YYEKEE (reference sequence). The CDR3 nucleotides are TGTGCCAGCAGCACCAATAGCAATCAGCCCCAGCATTTT. It encodes CASSTNSNQPQHF.

This clonotype has a count of ten or more. CDR3 sequence: CASSYGGQGNYGYTF. The CDR3 DNA reads TGTGCCAGCAGTTACGGGGGGCAGGGAAACTATGGCTACACCTTC. The chain joins TRBV6-6 to TRBJ1-2, with D perhaps TRBD1 (6 bases). The germline gives CDR1 MNHNY, CDR2 SVGAGI (reference sequence). CDR3 length equals 15 residues. Trimming shortened V by 2 bases and J by 2 bases, and 12 bases separated the two germline ends.

The CDR3: CASTNILGSRWGELFF. The CDR3 bases are TGTGCCAGTACCAATATATTGGGGAGCCGGTGGGGGGAGCTGTTTTTT. This sequence joins TRBV19 and TRBJ2-2, with D possibly matching TRBD2 (5 bases). Looked up from germline, CDR1 is LNHDA and CDR2 is SQIVND (reference sequence). CDR3 length equals 16 residues. Trimming stripped 7 bases from V and 8 bases from J, with 23 bases between.

In this sample, this clonotype turned up a few times. The V and J genes are TRBV7-8 and TRBJ2-5, with D perhaps TRBD1 or TRBD2 (6 bases each). Germline-derived CDR1 and CDR2 are SGHVS and FQNEAQ. The CDR3 length is 15 residues. V lost 5 bases and J 2 bases, leaving 15 bases between the germline ends. CDR3 protein: CASSGGDTSQETQYF. The CDR3 nucleotides are TGTGCCAGCAGCGGAGGGGACACCTCGCAAGAGACCCAGTACTTC.

The sample holds many counts of this clonotype. The rearrangement joins TRBV3-1 to TRBJ1-4, with D unresolved. The V gene lost 1 base and the J gene lost 6 bases, with 15 bases spanning the gap. CDR1 LGHDT and CDR2 YNNKEL come from the germline V gene (reference sequence). The CDR3 has 16 amino acids. The CDR3: CASSQGIPPRDEKLFF. The CDR3 DNA sequence: TGTGCCAGCAGCCAAGGGATCCCCCCGAGGGATGAAAAACTGTTTTTT.

This clonotype has at least ten counts. The J gene is TRBJ1-1, the V gene TRBV6-1; 7 bases match TRBD1. Losses at the gene ends were 2 bases for V and 1 base for J; bases not matched to a gene: 10. Germline assignment: CDR1 MNHNS and CDR2 SASEGT. The CDR3 length is 17 residues. The CDR3 bases are TGTGCCAGCAGTGAATCCGGGCGGGGACAGACGAACACTGAAGCTTTCTTT. This codes for CASSESGRGQTNTEAFF.

This sequence joins TRBV30 and TRBJ2-2; 11 bases map to TRBD2. CDR3 length: 15 amino acids. Germline V gene sequence: CDR1 GTSNPN, CDR2 SVGIG (reference sequence). The V and J ends lost 1 base and 4 bases, in that order; junction bases with no gene match: 2. CDR3 sequence (DNA): TGTGCCTGGAGTGCCGGGACTAGCGGCACCGGGGAGCTGTTTTTT. Its protein product is CAWSAGTSGTGELFF.

With respect to this clonotype: A clone one base away is much larger, so this may be a read error. V gene TRBV12-3 or TRBV12-4 combines with J gene TRBJ1-1; D ambiguous. The germline V and J ends were trimmed by 4 bases and 4 bases, with 10 bases remaining between them. The CDR3 covers 13 residues. In DNA, the CDR3 is TGTGCCAGCAGTTCAGAACGATCCACTGAAGCTTTCTTT. Translating gives CASSSERSTEAFF.

This clonotype was seen only a few times. V is TRBV12-5 and J is TRBJ2-2; no firm D call. Germline V gene lookup returns CDR1 LGHNT and CDR2 FRNRAP. V was pared by 0 bases and J by 4 bases, with 3 bases between. There are 13 residues in the CDR3. The CDR3 DNA sequence: TGTGCTAGTGGTTTGGTACTCACCGGGGAGCTGTTTTTT. As protein: CASGLVLTGELFF.

The V and J genes are TRBV5-1 and TRBJ2-5, with a tentative D call TRBD2 (5 bases). Trimming removed 0 bases from V and 5 bases from J, with 14 bases in between. Germline V lookup: CDR1 SGHRS, CDR2 YFSETQ. CDR3 length: 15 amino acids. The CDR3: CASSLGGPGGETQYF. DNA for the CDR3: TGCGCCAGCAGCTTGGGAGGACCCGGCGGGGAGACCCAGTACTTC. The full variable domain, with the rest looked up from reference TRBV5-1 and TRBJ2-5, is KAGVTQTPRYLIKTRGQQVTLSCSPISGHRSVSWYQQTPGQGLQFLFEYFSETQRNKGNFPGRFSGRQFSNSRSEMNVSTLELGDSALYLCASSLGGPGGETQYFGPGTRLLVL.

The genes are TRBV6-5 and TRBJ2-7; D might be TRBD1 (5 bases). This CDR3 has 14 amino acids. Per germline, CDR1 MNHEY and CDR2 SVGAGI. V was trimmed by 2 bases and J by 1 base, leaving 9 bases between them. Here the CDR3 DNA reads TGTGCCAGCAGTTACAACAGGTTGTCCTACGAGCAGTACTTC. It translates to CASSYNRLSYEQYF.